These T cell receptor beta chains were read from a single sample in a study of blood T cell repertoires in COVID-19. The table came from immunoSEQ multiplex PCR; TCRdb's copy has only in-frame clones and leaves some out. The table has approximately 260,000 clones, 85% seen once. Material: PBMCs or T cells enriched from blood (not recorded which). Every receptor here comes from a woman between 50 and 59 years old who had been exposed to COVID-19. Each CDR3 is given without its conserved first and last residue.

V gene,J gene,CDR3 protein
TRBV28,TRBJ1-1,ASSLFGSDRVRAEAF
TRBV6-5,TRBJ2-7,ASGPTVWQY
TRBV4-1,TRBJ2-3,ASSQEGVPQGFDTQY
TRBV28,TRBJ1-5,ASSGALGNQPQH
TRBV12-5,TRBJ2-1,ASALSGGAYNEQF
TRBV6-4,TRBJ2-3,ASSDSEGTDTQY
TRBV15,TRBJ2-2,ATSRDRGGATGELF
TRBV28,TRBJ1-2,ASKDDTFGYT
TRBV27,TRBJ2-1,ASSGRGGRDEQF
TRBV6-5,TRBJ2-7,ASSYSSGGQY
TRBV7-3,TRBJ2-2,ASRDARSNTGELF
TRBV19,TRBJ2-7,ASSIRTGAYEQY
TRBV11-2,TRBJ2-2,ASSLQTGGTGELF
TRBV19,TRBJ1-1,ASSIRAWGTEAF
TRBV12-3/TRBV12-4,TRBJ1-3,ASIEEVGNTIY
TRBV11-2,TRBJ2-7,ASSLSRQSYEQY
TRBV2,TRBJ1-5,ASSSESNQPQH
TRBV5-4,TRBJ1-6,ASSLGQGNSPLH
TRBV6-5,TRBJ1-1,ASSHEGRGTEAF
TRBV30,TRBJ2-7,AWSRLGAGDTYEQY
TRBV12-3/TRBV12-4,TRBJ2-5,ASTDRGTQY
TRBV28,TRBJ1-1,ASSFRGGAEAF
TRBV30,TRBJ2-1,ALTPGLAGGFYNEQF
TRBV6-5,TRBJ1-1,ASMNIGGVPEAF
TRBV18,TRBJ2-1,ASSATSGVVYNEQF
TRBV27,TRBJ2-7,ASSFGAVAYEQY
TRBV12-3/TRBV12-4,TRBJ1-2,ASSSDSYGYT
TRBV7-8,TRBJ1-1,ASQQWRGGSMNTEAF
TRBV7-8,TRBJ1-4,ASSLGFHRVYSATNEKLF
TRBV19,TRBJ2-7,ASSMAGGTYEQY
TRBV19,TRBJ2-1,ASSIGFAGYNEQF
TRBV5-4,TRBJ1-1,ASSLKQGAYATTEAF
TRBV7-2,TRBJ2-5,ASSTRTSRFGTQY
TRBV15,TRBJ1-1,ATSGWRAGNTEAF
TRBV13,TRBJ2-7,ASSFFLAAYEQY
TRBV25-1,TRBJ2-7,ASSDRNYEQY
TRBV20-1,TRBJ2-7,SASRSTYEQY
TRBV5-4,TRBJ2-5,ASSSWTGSGFETQY
TRBV14,TRBJ2-2,ASSATPGQKTGELF
TRBV25-1,TRBJ1-1,ASSEYLGKNTEAF
TRBV10-2,TRBJ2-1,ASSPALIVSGNPYNEQF
TRBV5-6,TRBJ2-3,ASSPEPSTDTQY
TRBV7-2,TRBJ1-2,ASSSARDRGNYGYT
TRBV11-2,TRBJ2-7,ASSLDWGQGGNYEQY